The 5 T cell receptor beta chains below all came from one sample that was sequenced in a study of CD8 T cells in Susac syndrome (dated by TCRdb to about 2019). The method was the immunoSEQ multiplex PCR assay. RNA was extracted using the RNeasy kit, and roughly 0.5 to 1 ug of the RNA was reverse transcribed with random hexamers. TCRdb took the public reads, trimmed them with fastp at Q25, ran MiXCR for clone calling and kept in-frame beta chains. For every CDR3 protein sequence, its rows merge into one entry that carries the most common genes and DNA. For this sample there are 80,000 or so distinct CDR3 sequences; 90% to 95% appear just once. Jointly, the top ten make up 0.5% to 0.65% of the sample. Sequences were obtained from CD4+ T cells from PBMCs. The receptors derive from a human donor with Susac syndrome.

The CDR3 nucleotides are TGCGCCAGCAGCTTGCACCCTAGCGGGGGGACTAATACGCAGTATTTT. Translated: CASSLHPSGGTNTQYF. This sequence joins TRBV5-1 and TRBJ2-3; 11 bases line up with TRBD2. The CDR3 spans 16 residues. The ends lost 1 base at V and 7 bases at J; junction bases unmatched: 8. Germline lookup yields CDR1 SGHRS and CDR2 YFSETQ.

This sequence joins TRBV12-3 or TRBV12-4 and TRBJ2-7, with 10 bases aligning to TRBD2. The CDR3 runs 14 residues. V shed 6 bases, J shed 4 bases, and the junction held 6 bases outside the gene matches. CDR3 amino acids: CASRRASGSYEQYF. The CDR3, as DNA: TGTGCCAGCAGGAGGGCTAGCGGGAGTTACGAGCAGTACTTC.

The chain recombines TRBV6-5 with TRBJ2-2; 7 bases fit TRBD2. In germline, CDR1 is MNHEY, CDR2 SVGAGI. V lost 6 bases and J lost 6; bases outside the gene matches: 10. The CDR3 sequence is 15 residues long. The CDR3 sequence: CASRIQGGVPGELFF. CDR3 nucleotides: TGTGCCAGCAGGATCCAGGGAGGGGTCCCCGGGGAGCTGTTTTTT.

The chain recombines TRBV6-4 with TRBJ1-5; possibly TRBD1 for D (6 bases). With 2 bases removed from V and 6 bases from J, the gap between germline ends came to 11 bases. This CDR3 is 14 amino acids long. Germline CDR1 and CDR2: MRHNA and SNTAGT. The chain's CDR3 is CASSDGGAGQPQHF. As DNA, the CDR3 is TGTGCCAGCAGTGACGGGGGGGCAGGTCAGCCCCAGCATTTT.

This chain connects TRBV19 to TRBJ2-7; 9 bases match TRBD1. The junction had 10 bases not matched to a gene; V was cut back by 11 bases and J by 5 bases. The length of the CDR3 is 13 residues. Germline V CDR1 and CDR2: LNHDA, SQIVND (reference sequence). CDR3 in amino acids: CAQKNRGPHEQYF. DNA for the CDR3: TGTGCCCAAAAGAACAGGGGGCCGCACGAGCAGTACTTC.